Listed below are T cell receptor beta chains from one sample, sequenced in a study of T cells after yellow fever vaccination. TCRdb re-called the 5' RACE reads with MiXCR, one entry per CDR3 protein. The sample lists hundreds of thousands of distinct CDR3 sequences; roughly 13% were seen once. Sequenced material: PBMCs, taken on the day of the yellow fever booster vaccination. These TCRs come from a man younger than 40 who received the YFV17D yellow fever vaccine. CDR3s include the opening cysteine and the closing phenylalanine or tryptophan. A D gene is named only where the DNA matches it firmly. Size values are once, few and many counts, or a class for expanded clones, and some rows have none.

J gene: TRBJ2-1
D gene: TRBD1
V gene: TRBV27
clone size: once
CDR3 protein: CATHPLGQGTYNEQFF
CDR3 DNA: TGTGCCACCCACCCCCTTGGACAGGGGACCTACAATGAGCAGTTCTTC

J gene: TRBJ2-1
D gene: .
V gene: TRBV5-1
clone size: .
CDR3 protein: CASSLGPDRAGESSYNEQFF
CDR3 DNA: TGCGCCAGCAGCTTGGGACCTGACCGTGCTGGGGAAAGCTCCTACAATGAGCAGTTCTTC

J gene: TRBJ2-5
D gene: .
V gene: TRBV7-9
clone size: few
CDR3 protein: CASSLGDRQFHQETQYF
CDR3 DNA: TGTGCCAGCAGCTTAGGTGACCGACAGTTTCACCAAGAGACCCAGTACTTC

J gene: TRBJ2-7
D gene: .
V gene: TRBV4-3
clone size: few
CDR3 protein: CASSQPRGEQYF
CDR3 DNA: TGCGCCAGCAGCCAACCCCGGGGCGAGCAGTACTTC

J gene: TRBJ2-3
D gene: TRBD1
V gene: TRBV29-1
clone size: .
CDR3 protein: CSVRTGSDTQYF
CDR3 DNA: TGCAGCGTTAGGACAGGGTCAGATACGCAGTATTTT

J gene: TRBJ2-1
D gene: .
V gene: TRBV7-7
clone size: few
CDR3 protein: CASSSLQNNEQFF
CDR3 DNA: TGTGCTAGCAGCTCTCTCCAGAACAATGAGCAGTTCTTC

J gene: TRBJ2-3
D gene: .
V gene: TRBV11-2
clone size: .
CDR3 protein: CASSLIPSADTQYF
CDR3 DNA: TGTGCCAGCAGCTTAATCCCGAGCGCAGATACGCAGTATTTT

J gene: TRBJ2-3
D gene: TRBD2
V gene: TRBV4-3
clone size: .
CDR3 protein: CASSPIVAGGRDTQYF
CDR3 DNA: TGCGCCAGCAGCCCGATTGTGGCGGGAGGGAGAGATACGCAGTATTTT

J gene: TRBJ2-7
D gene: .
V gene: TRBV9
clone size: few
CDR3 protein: CASSVCEQYF
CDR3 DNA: TGTGCCAGCAGCGTCTGCGAGCAGTACTTC

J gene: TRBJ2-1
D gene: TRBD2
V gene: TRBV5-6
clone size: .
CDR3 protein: CASSFTSGSDMTNEQFF
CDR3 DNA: TGTGCCAGCAGCTTTACTAGCGGGAGTGACATGACTAATGAGCAGTTCTTC

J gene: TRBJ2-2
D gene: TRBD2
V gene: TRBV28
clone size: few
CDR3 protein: CASSFRGRASGSKNTGELFF
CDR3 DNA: TGTGCCAGCAGTTTCCGGGGAAGGGCTAGCGGGAGTAAAAACACCGGGGAGCTGTTTTTT

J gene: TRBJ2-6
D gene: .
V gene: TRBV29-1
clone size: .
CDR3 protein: CSVSGPGSSGANVLTF
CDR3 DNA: TGCAGCGTTTCAGGTCCAGGGTCTAGCGGGGCCAACGTCCTGACTTTC

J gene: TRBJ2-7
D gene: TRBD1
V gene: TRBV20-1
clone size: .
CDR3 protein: CSAAPGQLTYEQYF
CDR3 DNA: TGCAGTGCAGCCCCGGGACAGCTTACCTACGAGCAGTACTTC

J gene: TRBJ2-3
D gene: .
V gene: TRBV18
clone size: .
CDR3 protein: CASSGTNEGTDTQYF
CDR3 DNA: TGTGCCAGCTCTGGGACCAATGAGGGCACAGATACGCAGTATTTT

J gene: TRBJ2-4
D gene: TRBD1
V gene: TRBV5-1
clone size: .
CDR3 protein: CASSRGQGDIQYF
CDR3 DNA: TGCGCCAGCAGCAGGGGACAGGGGGATATTCAGTACTTC

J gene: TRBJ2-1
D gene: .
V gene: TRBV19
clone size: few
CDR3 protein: CASSTGTTGYNEQFF
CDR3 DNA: TGTGCCAGTAGTACCGGGACCACAGGGTACAATGAGCAGTTCTTC

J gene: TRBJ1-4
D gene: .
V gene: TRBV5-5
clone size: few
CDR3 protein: CASNRAQVNEKLFF
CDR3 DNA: TGTGCCAGCAACCGGGCACAGGTAAATGAAAAACTGTTTTTT

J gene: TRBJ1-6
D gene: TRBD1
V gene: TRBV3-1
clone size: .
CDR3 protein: CASSLSGDRTSPLHF
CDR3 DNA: TGTGCCAGCAGCCTATCCGGGGACAGAACTTCACCCCTCCACTTT